The 2 T cell receptor beta chains below all came from one sample that was sequenced in a study of tumor-infiltrating lymphocytes in primary liver carcinoma. Extraction of RNA together with DNA used 20-30 mg of unsorted bulk tissue. TCR beta cDNA came from roughly 550 ng total RNA, primed with a constant-region primer. Three nested multiplex PCR rounds, a slightly modified ARM-PCR method, built the TCR beta libraries. It was with TRBV1-TRBV30 forward primers and a C-beta reverse primer that the first two PCR rounds were run, at roughly 10 cycles each. TCRdb analysed the multiplex PCR reads with MiXCR anew, one entry per CDR3 protein. The sample carries about 110,000 distinct CDR3 sequences, 50% to 70% recorded once. The sample taken for sequencing was liver tumor tissue from sampling region 1. Noted subset: tumor region T1, superior pole. These receptors were obtained from a woman aged 60 to 75 with primary liver carcinoma and hepatitis B virus infection.

The chain uses TRBV7-9 and TRBJ2-3; D uncertain. This CDR3 spans 13 amino acids. V was trimmed by 5 bases and J by 7 bases, leaving 13 bases between them. Germline V gene data show CDR1 as SEHNR and CDR2 as FQNEAQ (reference sequence). CDR3 loop: CASSPTSVNTQYF. For the CDR3, the DNA is TGTGCCAGCAGCCCCACAAGCGTAAATACGCAGTATTTT.

In this sample, this clonotype turned up many times. The chain recombines TRBV29-1 with TRBJ2-1; 16 bases are shared with TRBD2. The CDR3 consists of 18 residues. The V gene end was trimmed by 4 bases and the J gene end by 3 bases; junction bases not matched to a gene: 9. Germline values: CDR1 SQVTM, CDR2 ANQGSEA. CDR3 region: CSVVGTSGRAAIYNEQFF. The CDR3 region has the DNA TGCAGCGTTGTAGGGACTAGCGGGAGGGCCGCGATCTACAATGAGCAGTTCTTC.